What follows are 14 T cell receptor beta chains derived from one specimen sequenced in a study of T cell changes during pregnancy in multiple sclerosis. Clones were read by immunoSEQ multiplex PCR, and TCRdb kept only the in-frame ones, dropping some. The sample consists of about 49,000 clones, around nine tenths of them appearing once. This material consisted of CD4+ T cells from peripheral blood mononuclear cells, taken in the second trimester of pregnancy. The receptors here all came from a female donor in good health, enrolled as a control in a pregnancy study.

Only one count was recorded for this clone. The chain has TRBV19 and TRBJ1-6, with 10 bases identical to TRBD1. CDR3 length: 15 residues. With 3 bases clipped from V and 9 bases from J, the junction kept 5 bases outside the gene matches. CDR1 is LNHDA, CDR2 SQIVND, per germline (reference sequence). The CDR3 sequence is CASSMSGQGFSPLHF. The CDR3 coding sequence is TGTGCCAGTAGTATGTCGGGACAGGGGTTTTCACCCCTCCACTTT.

The chain is built from TRBV4-3 and TRBJ2-3, with TRBD2 matching 7 bases. From germline, CDR1 is LGHNA and CDR2 YSLEER. The V gene end was trimmed by 3 bases and the J gene end by 6 bases; junction bases not matched to a gene: 9. The CDR3 loop spans 15 amino acids. This CDR3 reads CASSQMAGVSDTQYF. The CDR3 DNA is TGCGCCAGCAGCCAGATGGCGGGGGTATCGGATACGCAGTATTTT.

The chain links TRBV7-8 to TRBJ1-2; no reliable D call. The CDR3 has 16 residues. V was cut by 5 bases and J by 3 bases, with 19 bases left in between. Germline-derived CDR1 and CDR2 are SGHVS and FQNEAQ. DNA for the CDR3: TGTGCCAGCAGCCCAGGCCATAAAGGGAGGGACTATGGCTACACCTTC. Residues: CASSPGHKGRDYGYTF.

CDR3 sequence: CASSYKGGDYEQYF. The CDR3 DNA reads as TGTGCCAGCAGTTACAAGGGGGGGGACTACGAGCAGTACTTC. The chain joins TRBV6-6 to TRBJ2-7; D is perhaps TRBD2 (7 bases). Germline-derived CDR1 and CDR2 are MNHNY and SVGAGI (reference sequence). V lost 2 bases to trimming and J lost 3 bases, with 11 bases between them. The CDR3 totals 14 residues.

This chain joins TRBV7-9 and TRBJ2-7; TRBD2 agrees at 7 bases. The CDR3 has 14 amino acids. CDR1 is SEHNR, CDR2 FQNEAQ, per germline (reference sequence). V lost 5 bases and J lost 3; bases outside the gene matches: 7. The CDR3 DNA reads as TGTGCCAGCAGCGCTTCGGGGGGTAACTACGAGCAGTACTTC. Translating gives CASSASGGNYEQYF.

This clone has a single count. CDR3 in DNA: TGTGCCTGGAGTCCCCGACTAGCGGGGGGCCAAGAGACCCAGTACTTC. This translates into CAWSPRLAGGQETQYF. The chain couples TRBV30 to TRBJ2-5; 13 nucleotides match TRBD2. The germline gives CDR1 GTSNPN, CDR2 SVGIG (reference sequence). The CDR3 is made up of 16 amino acids. Trimming removed 2 bases from V and 1 base from J; junction bases left unmatched: 4. The whole variable domain, filled in from reference TRBV30 and TRBJ2-5, reads SQTIHQWPATLVQPVGSPLSLECTVEGTSNPNLYWYRQAAGRGLQLLFYSVGIGQISSEVPQNLSASRPQDRQFILSSKKLLLSDSGFYLCAWSPRLAGGQETQYFGPGTRLLVL.

CDR3 sequence reads: CATSRAGFYSGNTIYF. The CDR3 DNA is TGTGCCACCAGCAGAGCAGGTTTTTACTCTGGAAACACCATATATTTT. The chain is built from TRBV15 and TRBJ1-3; D remains ambiguous. CDR1 and CDR2 from the germline V gene are LNHNV and YYDKDF (reference sequence). This CDR3 has 16 residues. Trimming pared 1 base from V and 0 bases from J, leaving 10 bases between.

The chain joins TRBV5-1 to TRBJ2-5; D is perhaps TRBD1 (6 bases). The ends were cut back, 6 bases at V and 11 bases at J, with 29 bases in the middle. CDR1 SGHRS and CDR2 YFSETQ come from the germline V gene. This CDR3 has 16 residues. In DNA, the CDR3 is TGCGCCAGCACCGACCAGGCCGGGACACCTAGAGGGGAGCAGTACTTC. Translated: CASTDQAGTPRGEQYF.

This chain links TRBV5-1 with TRBJ1-2; the D gene is possibly TRBD1 (5 bases). Per the germline V gene, CDR1 is SGHRS and CDR2 is YFSETQ. Trimming left V 0 bases short and J 4 bases short, with 13 bases between. There are 15 residues in the CDR3. The CDR3 region has the DNA TGCGCCAGCAGCTTGGGACAGTTGGGGCCCTATGGCTACACCTTC. It encodes CASSLGQLGPYGYTF.

This clone was seen once. The V and J genes are TRBV5-1 and TRBJ2-5; a possible D gene is TRBD1 (5 bases). The J call may be mistaken, given a closer DNA end match to TRBJ2-7. The CDR3 totals 14 residues. Germline assignment: CDR1 SGHRS and CDR2 YFSETQ. In DNA, the CDR3 is TGCGCCAGCAGCTTGGACAGGCCCGACAACGAGCAGTACTTC. It encodes CASSLDRPDNEQYF.

The J gene is TRBJ2-5, the V gene TRBV6-5; 7 bases fit TRBD1. Unmatched junction bases numbered 17, after V lost 7 bases and J lost 9 bases. Per the germline V gene, CDR1 is MNHEY and CDR2 is SVGAGI. CDR3 length: 15 residues. This CDR3 reads CASKPFGTVRGSQYF. Written as DNA, the CDR3 is TGTGCCAGCAAACCTTTCGGGACAGTCCGGGGTTCCCAGTACTTC.

This chain joins TRBV4-3 and TRBJ2-3; D is unresolved. V lost 1 base, J lost 4 bases, and 6 bases lay in between. Germline CDR1 is LGHNA and CDR2 is YSLEER. The CDR3 has 13 amino acids. This CDR3 is CASSQGPSDTQYF. CDR3 coding DNA: TGCGCCAGCAGCCAAGGTCCTTCAGATACGCAGTATTTT.

In this sample, this clone turned up a few times. V and J are TRBV19 and TRBJ1-5; tentatively, D is TRBD1 (6 bases). This CDR3 spans 13 amino acids. The ends were cut back, 9 bases at V and 7 bases at J, with 16 bases in the middle. CDR1 and CDR2 (germline): LNHDA, SQIVND (reference sequence). CDR3 protein: CASNDRTKQPQHF. CDR3 DNA: TGTGCCAGCAACGACAGGACCAAACAGCCCCAGCATTTT.

Only a few counts were recorded for this clone. The chain employs TRBV30 and TRBJ1-1, with D perhaps matching TRBD1 (5 bases). CDR1 is GTSNPN, CDR2 SVGIG, per germline (reference sequence). Trimming pared 5 bases from V and 4 bases from J, leaving 14 bases between. The CDR3 is 13 residues long. The CDR3 coding sequence is TGTGCCTGGGATAGACAGCGAGGCACTGAAGCTTTCTTT. Translating it yields CAWDRQRGTEAFF.